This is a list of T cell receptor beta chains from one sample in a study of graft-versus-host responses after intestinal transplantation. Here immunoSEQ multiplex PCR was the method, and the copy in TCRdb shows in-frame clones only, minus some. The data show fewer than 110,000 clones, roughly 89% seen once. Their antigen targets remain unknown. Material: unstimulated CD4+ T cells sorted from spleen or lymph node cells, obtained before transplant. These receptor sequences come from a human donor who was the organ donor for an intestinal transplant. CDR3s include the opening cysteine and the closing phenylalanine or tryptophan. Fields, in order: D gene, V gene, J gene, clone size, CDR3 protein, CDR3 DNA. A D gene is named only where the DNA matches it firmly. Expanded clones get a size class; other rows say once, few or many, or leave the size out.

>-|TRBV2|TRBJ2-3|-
CARTDGYTDTQYF
TGTGCCAGGACTGACGGGTACACAGATACGCAGTATTTT
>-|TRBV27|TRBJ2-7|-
CASSVLDSSSYEQYF
TGTGCCAGCAGTGTATTGGACTCCAGCTCCTACGAGCAGTACTTC
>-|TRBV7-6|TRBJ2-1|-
CASSLGGGSYNEQFF
TGTGCCAGCAGCTTAGGTGGAGGCTCCTACAATGAGCAGTTCTTC
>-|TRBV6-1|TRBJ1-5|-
CASSHSWPQHF
TGTGCCAGCAGTCACTCGTGGCCCCAGCATTTT
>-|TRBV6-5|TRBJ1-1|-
CASSYGHRNTEAFF
TGTGCCAGCAGTTACGGACACCGGAACACTGAAGCTTTCTTT
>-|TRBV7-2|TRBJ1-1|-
CASSYSWGKMNTEAFF
TGTGCCAGCAGCTACTCCTGGGGAAAAATGAACACTGAAGCTTTCTTT
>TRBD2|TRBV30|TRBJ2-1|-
CAWRSGGYNEQFF
TGTGCCTGGAGAAGCGGGGGATACAATGAGCAGTTCTTC
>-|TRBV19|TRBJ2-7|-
CASSFSDGYEQYF
TGTGCCAGTAGTTTTTCGGACGGCTACGAGCAGTACTTC
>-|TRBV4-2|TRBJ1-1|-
CASSQQGEAFF
TGTGCCAGCAGCCAGCAGGGAGAAGCTTTCTTT
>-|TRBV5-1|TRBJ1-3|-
CASSRDRDTIYF
TGCGCCAGTAGCAGGGATCGAGACACCATATATTTT
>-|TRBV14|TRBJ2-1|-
CASSPFGGFWIF
TGTGCCAGCAGCCCTTTTGGGGGTTTTTGGATCTTC
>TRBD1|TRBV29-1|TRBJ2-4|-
CSASGQALAKNIQYF
TGCAGCGCCTCCGGACAGGCGCTAGCCAAAAACATTCAGTACTTC
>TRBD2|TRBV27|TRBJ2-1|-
CASSPSLAGPWNEQFF
TGTGCCAGCAGCCCATCACTAGCGGGACCTTGGAATGAGCAGTTCTTC
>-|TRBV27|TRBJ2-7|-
CASSGTGITPYEQYF
TGTGCCAGCAGTGGCACAGGGATTACGCCCTACGAGCAGTACTTC
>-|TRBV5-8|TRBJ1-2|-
CASSLTGGRYGYTF
TGTGCCAGCAGCTTGACAGGAGGTCGGTATGGCTACACCTTC
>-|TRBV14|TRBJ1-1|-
CASSPRSGRTEAFF
TGTGCCAGCAGCCCGAGGTCAGGGCGAACTGAAGCTTTCTTT
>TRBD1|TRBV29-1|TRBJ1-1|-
CSVERDRGPIEAFF
TGCAGCGTTGAAAGGGACAGGGGACCGATTGAAGCTTTCTTT
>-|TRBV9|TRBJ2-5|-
CASSVDRGETQYF
TGTGCCAGCAGCGTAGATCGGGGAGAGACCCAGTACTTC
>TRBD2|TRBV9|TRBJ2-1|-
CASSVLAGTRVNEQFF
TGTGCCAGCAGCGTACTAGCGGGAACCAGGGTCAATGAGCAGTTCTTC
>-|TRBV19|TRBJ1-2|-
CASSEGGYGYTF
TGTGCCAGTAGTGAGGGAGGGTATGGCTACACCTTC
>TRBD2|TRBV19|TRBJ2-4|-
CASSIGLAGLGLAKNIQYF
TGTGCCAGTAGTATAGGGCTAGCGGGATTAGGACTAGCCAAAAACATTCAGTACTTC
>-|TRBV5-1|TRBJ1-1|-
CASSFYPESSTEAFF
TGCGCCAGCAGCTTTTACCCAGAATCGAGCACTGAAGCTTTCTTT
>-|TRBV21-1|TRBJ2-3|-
CASSKEGEQVTDTQYF
TGTGCCAGCAGCAAAGAAGGGGAGCAGGTCACAGATACGCAGTATTTT
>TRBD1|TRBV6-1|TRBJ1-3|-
CASRPQGVAGNTIYF
TGTGCCAGCAGGCCTCAGGGGGTTGCTGGAAACACCATATATTTT
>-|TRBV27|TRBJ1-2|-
CASSSGTNEYGYTF
TGTGCCAGCAGCTCCGGGACAAATGAGTATGGCTACACCTTC
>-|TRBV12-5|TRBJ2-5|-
CASGPTRGRETQYF
TGTGCTAGTGGCCCTACTCGGGGGAGGGAGACCCAGTACTTC
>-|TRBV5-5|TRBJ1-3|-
CASSSISSNSGNTIYF
TGTGCCAGCAGCTCCATAAGTTCGAACTCTGGAAACACCATATATTTT
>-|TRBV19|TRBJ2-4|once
CASSIVWDAKNIQYF
TGTGCCAGTAGTATAGTGTGGGACGCCAAAAACATTCAGTACTTC
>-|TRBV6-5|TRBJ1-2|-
CASSSPTAANYGYTF
TGTGCCAGCAGTTCCCCGACAGCGGCTAACTATGGCTACACCTTC
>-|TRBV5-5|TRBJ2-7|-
CASSSGTLGTYEQYF
TGTGCCAGTAGCTCAGGGACCTTGGGTACCTACGAGCAGTACTTC
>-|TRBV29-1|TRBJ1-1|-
CSVRPGTHTEAFF
TGCAGCGTGCGGCCCGGGACCCACACTGAAGCTTTCTTT
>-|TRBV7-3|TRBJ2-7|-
CASSLMGGAGHEQYF
TGTGCCAGCAGCTTAATGGGGGGCGCAGGTCATGAGCAGTACTTC
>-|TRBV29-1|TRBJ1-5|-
CSVRDVNQPQHF
TGCAGCGTTCGTGATGTAAATCAGCCCCAGCATTTT
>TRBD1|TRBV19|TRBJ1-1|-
CASSMQGVGAEAFF
TGTGCCAGTAGTATGCAGGGGGTAGGCGCTGAAGCTTTCTTT
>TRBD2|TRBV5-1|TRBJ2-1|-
CASSLTSGRTYNEQFF
TGCGCCAGCAGCTTAACTAGCGGGAGGACATACAATGAGCAGTTCTTC
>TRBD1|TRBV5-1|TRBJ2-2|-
CASSFHPRDRGTGELFF
TGCGCCAGCAGCTTCCACCCTCGGGACAGGGGGACCGGGGAGCTGTTTTTT
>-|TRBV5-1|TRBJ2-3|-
CASSPRERRSTDTQYF
TGCGCCAGCAGCCCACGAGAGCGGAGAAGCACAGATACGCAGTATTTT
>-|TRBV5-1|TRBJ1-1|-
CASSLVAGMNTEAFF
TGCGCCAGCAGCTTGGTCGCAGGGATGAACACTGAAGCTTTCTTT
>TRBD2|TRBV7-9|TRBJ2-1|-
CASSLGLGLAANEQFF
TGTGCCAGCAGCTTGGGTTTGGGACTAGCGGCCAATGAGCAGTTCTTC
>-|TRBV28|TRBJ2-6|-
CASSSTGSSGANVLTF
TGTGCCAGCAGTTCTACAGGTTCCTCTGGGGCCAACGTCCTGACTTTC
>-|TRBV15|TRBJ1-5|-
CATSRRSGRPSNQPQHF
TGTGCCACCAGCAGACGCTCAGGGCGCCCAAGCAATCAGCCCCAGCATTTT
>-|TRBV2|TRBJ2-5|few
CASREQGWTQYF
TGTGCCAGCAGAGAGCAGGGTTGGACCCAGTACTTC
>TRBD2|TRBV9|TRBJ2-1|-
CASATSGTSYNEQFF
TGTGCCAGCGCGACTAGCGGGACCTCCTACAATGAGCAGTTCTTC
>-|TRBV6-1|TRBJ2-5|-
CASSEAGGQETQYF
TGTGCCAGCAGTGAAGCAGGGGGCCAAGAGACCCAGTACTTC
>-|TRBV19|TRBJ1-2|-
CASSYSPASTYPANYGYTF
TGTGCCAGTAGTTACTCCCCCGCGTCCACCTACCCAGCTAACTATGGCTACACCTTC
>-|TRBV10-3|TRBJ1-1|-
CAISESGFTEAFF
TGTGCCATCAGTGAGTCCGGGTTCACTGAAGCTTTCTTT
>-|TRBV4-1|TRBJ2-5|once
CASSQGQSLGQETQYF
TGCGCCAGCAGCCAAGGGCAATCGTTAGGACAAGAGACCCAGTACTTC
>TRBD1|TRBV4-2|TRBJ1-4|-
CASSQTDRATNEKLFF
TGTGCCAGCAGTCAAACGGACAGGGCAACTAATGAAAAACTGTTTTTT
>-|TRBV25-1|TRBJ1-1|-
CASSEWGGLNTEAFF
TGTGCCAGCAGTGAATGGGGGGGGCTGAACACTGAAGCTTTCTTT
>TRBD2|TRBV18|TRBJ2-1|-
CASSPPPAGVNEQFF
TGTGCCAGCTCACCACCCCCTGCGGGGGTCAATGAGCAGTTCTTC
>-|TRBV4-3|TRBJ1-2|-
CASSPAAVRADYGYTF
TGCGCCAGCAGCCCCGCCGCTGTCAGGGCGGACTATGGCTACACCTTC
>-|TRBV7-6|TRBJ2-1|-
CASSLGRGRLVYNEQFF
TGTGCCAGCAGCTTAGGTCGGGGACGGCTGGTCTACAATGAGCAGTTCTTC